The rows below give T cell receptor beta chains drawn from one sample of a study of cytomegalovirus exposure and HLA in healthy donors. Generated by immunoSEQ multiplex PCR, the TCRdb table keeps only in-frame clones and is missing some. Counted here are roughly 120,000 clones, 6.5% to 9.5% occurring once; the ten biggest clones make up 6% to 7.5%. The sample was PBMCs. These receptors were obtained from a woman between 35 and 50 years old in good health and CMV-seropositive. Both conserved end residues are part of each CDR3. Each record gives: D gene, V gene, CDR3 protein. The D gene is left open where the match is weak.

D: NA; V: TRBV7-8; CDR3: CASSLAETGYEQYF
D: TRBD2; V: TRBV10-3; CDR3: CAIRARLAGDNEQFF
D: TRBD1; V: TRBV6-5; CDR3: CASRNRGLGTEAFF
D: NA; V: TRBV4-2; CDR3: CASSQDAAARYNEQFF
D: NA; V: TRBV5-6; CDR3: CASSAFSRSNEQFF
D: NA; V: TRBV4-2; CDR3: CASSQPGGYGYTF
D: TRBD1; V: TRBV27; CDR3: CASRLGTGNTGELFF
D: NA; V: TRBV27; CDR3: CASSLSRGGDTQYF
D: NA; V: TRBV9; CDR3: CASSVGQDSYEQYF
D: NA; V: TRBV5-1; CDR3: CASSLPAYEQYF
D: NA; V: TRBV6-6; CDR3: CASSPGAIEAFF
D: NA; V: TRBV2; CDR3: CASSSVTYGYTF
D: NA; V: TRBV29-1; CDR3: CSVGSGNTIYF
D: TRBD1; V: TRBV5-1; CDR3: CASSLDTGGGDTQYF
D: TRBD2; V: TRBV25-1; CDR3: CASSEWGSGGDEQYF
D: NA; V: TRBV6-6; CDR3: CASSFSPTGSPLGYTF
D: NA; V: TRBV29-1; CDR3: CSARAISYEQYF
D: NA; V: TRBV19; CDR3: CASSSAYEQYF
D: NA; V: TRBV5-4; CDR3: CASSFPQSPGELFF
D: NA; V: TRBV7-8; CDR3: CASSLANGVGGRVKTNEAFF
D: TRBD1; V: TRBV15; CDR3: CATSRDRGQFEPQHF
D: NA; V: TRBV20-1; CDR3: CSARTDNEQFF
D: TRBD1; V: TRBV2; CDR3: CATTGTGVDNEQFF
D: TRBD1; V: TRBV5-1; CDR3: CASSPGTDEKLFF
D: TRBD1; V: TRBV11-2; CDR3: CASSPGTGVGGYTF
D: NA; V: TRBV28; CDR3: CASSPLDREEKLFF
D: NA; V: TRBV29-1; CDR3: CSVAHPSSGNTIYF
D: NA; V: TRBV6-1; CDR3: CASSEAGGANSPLHF
D: TRBD1; V: TRBV2; CDR3: CASRSRQGTSYEQYF
D: NA; V: TRBV7-8; CDR3: CASSSWRSNYEQYF
D: TRBD1; V: TRBV4-1; CDR3: CASSRDRGPYEQYF
D: NA; V: TRBV27; CDR3: CASSTGGGGNQPQHF
D: TRBD1; V: TRBV7-9; CDR3: CASSLAQGSNGYTF
D: TRBD2; V: TRBV5-4; CDR3: CASSSLRGVSYNEQFF
D: TRBD1; V: TRBV6-4; CDR3: CASRKTGDSTNYGYTF
D: NA; V: TRBV7-9; CDR3: CASSSSNEQFF
D: TRBD1; V: TRBV11-3; CDR3: CASSKDRLNIQYF
D: NA; V: TRBV18; CDR3: CASSPQGMNTEAFF
D: TRBD2; V: TRBV18; CDR3: CASSPLAGALLYEQYF
D: NA; V: TRBV6-1; CDR3: CASSEIQVNYGYTF
D: TRBD1; V: TRBV27; CDR3: CASSPPTGFGYEQYF
D: TRBD1; V: TRBV19; CDR3: CASSRQGLTDYGYTF
D: TRBD1; V: TRBV5-4; CDR3: CASSWGQGAYEQYF
D: NA; V: TRBV5-1; CDR3: CASNGGVGYEQYF
D: NA; V: TRBV19; CDR3: CASSISSRGSQPQHF
D: NA; V: TRBV6-1; CDR3: CASSGQDGSYGYTF
D: TRBD1; V: TRBV5-4; CDR3: CASSPISKPGQGYGYTF
D: TRBD1; V: TRBV29-1; CDR3: CSVHPRTGYYNEQFF
D: NA; V: TRBV27; CDR3: CASSPNNQPQHF
D: NA; V: TRBV5-1; CDR3: CASSLVATHSYEQYF
D: NA; V: TRBV6-6; CDR3: CASSYTDTSNYGYTF
D: TRBD2; V: TRBV7-2; CDR3: CASSPSTGLAGYNEQFF
D: NA; V: TRBV10-3; CDR3: CATQGARDEKLFF
D: NA; V: TRBV11-3; CDR3: CASSLGTLPDSQETQYF
D: NA; V: TRBV10-3; CDR3: CAISLQRDTQYF
D: TRBD1; V: TRBV5-1; CDR3: CASSPWTGGSYEQYF